Listed below are T cell receptor beta chains from one sample, sequenced in a study of post-analysis software for immune sequencing data. TCRdb fed the PCR reads into MiXCR, producing one record per CDR3 protein. The table records almost 700,000 distinct CDR3 sequences, around 60% of them present only once. The sequenced sample was blood. The receptors originated from a girl aged 2 to 10 with multiple sclerosis. The CDR3 runs from the conserved cysteine through the conserved F or W. The D gene is left open where the match is weak. Where a row states a size, it is once, few, many or the class of an expanded clone; other rows omit it.

j_call	v_call	clone_size	d_call	cdr3_nt	cdr3_aa
TRBJ1-2	TRBV7-9	.	.	TGTGCCAGCAGCTTCGGGCAGATTTATGGCTACACCTTC	CASSFGQIYGYTF
TRBJ1-5	TRBV10-3	.	.	TGTGCCATCAGCCCTGAGAAGGCCACGGCGCCCCAGCATTTT	CAISPEKATAPQHF
TRBJ2-2	TRBV29-1	.	.	TGCAGCGTTGGAGGGGGTTTGTCCACCGGGGAGCTGTTTTTT	CSVGGGLSTGELFF
TRBJ2-3	TRBV11-2	once	TRBD2	TGTGCCAGCAGCCCCCGAATGAGCGGGGGGGCCGGATCGACACACACAGATACGCAGTATTTT	CASSPRMSGGAGSTHTDTQYF
TRBJ2-1	TRBV4-3	few	.	TGCGCCAGCAGCCAGAGTCCTAACGGCAATGAGCAGTTCTTC	CASSQSPNGNEQFF
TRBJ2-3	TRBV5-5	.	.	TGTGCCAGCAGCTTGGCCGCGGGGTTCGGCACAGATACGCAGTATTTT	CASSLAAGFGTDTQYF
TRBJ2-1	TRBV20-1	.	TRBD2	TGCAGTGCTCAGACTAGCGGGAGAATAATGAATGAGCAGTTCTTC	CSAQTSGRIMNEQFF
TRBJ2-5	TRBV10-3	.	.	TGTGCCATCAGTGAGGGCCCTAGCGCTAACCAAGAGACCCAGTACTTC	CAISEGPSANQETQYF
TRBJ2-1	TRBV25-1	few	TRBD2	TGTGCCAGCAGTGAGGGGACTACAACCTACAATGAGCAGTTCTTC	CASSEGTTTYNEQFF
TRBJ2-5	TRBV24-1	.	.	TGTGCCACCAGTGATTTGGCCGGGCCCGGATTGGAGACCCAGTACTTC	CATSDLAGPGLETQYF
TRBJ2-7	TRBV4-1	.	TRBD2	TGCGCCAGCAGCCAGTGGACTAGCGGGAGGGCTAAGTACGAGCAGTACTTC	CASSQWTSGRAKYEQYF
TRBJ2-7	TRBV11-2	few	TRBD1	TGTGCCAGCAGCTACCGACGAGAACAGGGGGCGCGAACCTACGAGCAGTACTTC	CASSYRREQGARTYEQYF
TRBJ2-3	TRBV20-1	.	TRBD2	TGCAGTGCTCACAGCGGGACGGGGAGCACAGATACGCAGTATTTT	CSAHSGTGSTDTQYF
TRBJ2-5	TRBV15	.	.	TGTGCCACCAACACCGGGGGCCTTCAAGAGACCCAGTACTTC	CATNTGGLQETQYF
TRBJ2-1	TRBV20-1	.	TRBD1	TGCAGTGCTAGAGGAGGGACAGGGGGAAGAAATGAGCAGTTCTTC	CSARGGTGGRNEQFF
TRBJ2-1	TRBV11-3	.	.	TGTGCCAGCAGCTTAGGACAGATGAGCTCCTACAATGAGCAGTTCTTC	CASSLGQMSSYNEQFF
TRBJ2-3	TRBV10-3	few	TRBD2	TGTGCCATCAGTGACCTAACCGGGACTAGCGGAAATACGCAGTATTTT	CAISDLTGTSGNTQYF
TRBJ2-7	TRBV11-2	.	.	TGTGCCAGCAGCCCCCAGAACGGAGTCTCCTACGAGCAGTACTTC	CASSPQNGVSYEQYF
TRBJ2-2	TRBV9	.	TRBD2	TGTGCCAGCAGCGTAGGAGTTAGCGGGGGCACCGGGGAGCTGTTTTTT	CASSVGVSGGTGELFF
TRBJ2-1	TRBV5-1	.	TRBD2	TGCGCCAGCAGCCAAGGCGGACTAGCGGGACTAATCTACAATGAGCAGTTCTTC	CASSQGGLAGLIYNEQFF
TRBJ2-7	TRBV6-2/TRBV6-3	.	TRBD1	TGTGCCAGCAGCCGAACCCGGACAGGGGCCTACGAGCAGTACTTC	CASSRTRTGAYEQYF
TRBJ2-1	TRBV2	.	TRBD2	TGTGCCAGCAAGGTGTCCAGCGGGGGGGGTAGTGAGCAGTTCTTC	CASKVSSGGGSEQFF
TRBJ2-1	TRBV29-1	.	.	TGCAGCGTTGTTTGGGGCTCCTACAATGAGCAGTTCTTC	CSVVWGSYNEQFF
TRBJ2-7	TRBV14	.	.	TGTGCCAGCAGCCAAGAGCCCGGGAGTTACCACGAGCAGTACTTC	CASSQEPGSYHEQYF
TRBJ2-4	TRBV27	.	.	TGTGCCAGCAGTTTAACTCCATTTAGCGGCTACGATCAGTACTTC	CASSLTPFSGYDQYF
TRBJ2-3	TRBV15	.	.	TGTGCCACCAGCAGGAGGGGGTGGGCAGATACGCAGTATTTT	CATSRRGWADTQYF
TRBJ2-7	TRBV29-1	.	.	TGCAGCGTTAGATCCGTAGGGTCCTACGAGCAGTACTTC	CSVRSVGSYEQYF
TRBJ2-7	TRBV6-1	.	TRBD1	TGTGCCAGCAGTGACCCGACAGGGGGACACTACGAGCAGTACTTC	CASSDPTGGHYEQYF
TRBJ2-1	TRBV20-1	few	TRBD2	TGCAGTGCTAGAGATGGGGGCGGGGGGAACTACAATGAGCAGTTCTTC	CSARDGGGGNYNEQFF
TRBJ2-3	TRBV5-1	.	.	TGCGCCAGCAGCTGGGGGGTCTCAGGGATATTCAGCGATACGCAGTATTTT	CASSWGVSGIFSDTQYF
TRBJ2-3	TRBV6-2/TRBV6-3	.	.	TGTGCCAGCCTGGGGGAGTTCACAGATACGCAGTATTTT	CASLGEFTDTQYF
TRBJ1-1	TRBV7-2	.	.	TGTGCCAGCAGCGCAGGCCGGCCCCTCACTGAAGCTTTCTTT	CASSAGRPLTEAFF
TRBJ2-5	TRBV6-1	.	TRBD1	TGTGCCAGCAGTGATCCAGGGGGCGGAGGAGAGACCCAGTACTTC	CASSDPGGGGETQYF
TRBJ1-2	TRBV12-3/TRBV12-4	.	TRBD1	TGTGCCAGCAGCATAGCGGGGCGGGACAGGAACTATGGCTACACCTTC	CASSIAGRDRNYGYTF
TRBJ2-7	TRBV18	.	.	TGTGCCAGCTCACCACCGAATTCGGACGAGCAGTACTTC	CASSPPNSDEQYF
TRBJ1-1	TRBV20-1	.	.	TGCAGTGCTTTCTCGGCCGGGACCGACACTGAAGCTTTCTTT	CSAFSAGTDTEAFF
TRBJ2-1	TRBV6-2/TRBV6-3	few	.	TGTGCCAGCACTCCTTTACCCGGGGTTCCGGGCAGTGAGCAGTTCTTC	CASTPLPGVPGSEQFF
TRBJ2-5	TRBV5-5	few	.	TGTGCCAGCAGTTCCAGCCCGGGAGAGACCCAGTACTTC	CASSSSPGETQYF
TRBJ1-1	TRBV27	.	TRBD1	TGTGCCAGCAGTGATAACAGGGGACCGAACACTGAAGCTTTCTTT	CASSDNRGPNTEAFF
TRBJ2-1	TRBV5-1	few	.	TGCGCCAGCAGCTCCCGACAGTACAATGAGCAGTTCTTC	CASSSRQYNEQFF
TRBJ1-1	TRBV12-3/TRBV12-4	.	.	TGTGCCAGCAGTTTATCCGGTGCAACAAGTGAAGCTTTCTTT	CASSLSGATSEAFF
TRBJ1-4	TRBV12-3/TRBV12-4	.	.	TGTGCCAGCAGTTTAGGACCGCTGGGACCCTTTGAAAAACTGTTTTTT	CASSLGPLGPFEKLFF
TRBJ2-3	TRBV28	.	.	TGTGCCAGCAGTTCGGATCAACAGGTCTTTGGCACAGATACGCAGTATTTT	CASSSDQQVFGTDTQYF
TRBJ2-1	TRBV10-3	.	TRBD2	TGTGCCATCAGGGAGTCAGGGAGGGTCAATGAGCAGTTCTTC	CAIRESGRVNEQFF
TRBJ2-1	TRBV20-1	.	TRBD2	TGCAGTGCTAACGGACTAGCGGGCCTCAATGAGCAGTTCTTC	CSANGLAGLNEQFF
TRBJ2-1	TRBV5-6	.	.	TGTGCCAGCAGCTTAACTCTTTTGACAGCCAAGGGGCATGAGCAGTTCTTC	CASSLTLLTAKGHEQFF
TRBJ2-1	TRBV29-1	.	.	TGCAGCGTTGCCCAGACTAGAGAGCAGTTCTTC	CSVAQTREQFF
TRBJ2-1	TRBV3-1	.	TRBD1	TGTGCCAGCAGCCAAGCGGGACAGGGTAACAATGAGCAGTTCTTC	CASSQAGQGNNEQFF
TRBJ2-1	TRBV20-1	once	.	TGCAGTGCTGATGCCCCAGCCTACAATGAGCAGTTCTTC	CSADAPAYNEQFF
TRBJ1-2	TRBV20-1	few	.	TGCAGTGCTAGAACCGGGGGCTACACCTTC	CSARTGGYTF
TRBJ2-5	TRBV12-3/TRBV12-4	.	.	TGTGCCAGCAGTCTCACAGGGAGTAGCCCCACCGGGGAGCAGTACTTC	CASSLTGSSPTGEQYF
TRBJ1-2	TRBV15	.	.	TGTGCCACCGGACAGCAGAACTATGGCTACACCTTC	CATGQQNYGYTF
TRBJ1-2	TRBV4-3	.	.	TGCGCCAGCAGCCAAGATAGGGGGACCGATCCTCGGAACTATGGCTACACCTTC	CASSQDRGTDPRNYGYTF
TRBJ1-1	TRBV29-1	.	.	TGCAGCGTTGAAGGGGCGGAAGCTTTCTTT	CSVEGAEAFF
TRBJ1-2	TRBV12-3/TRBV12-4	once	.	TGTGCCAGCAGTGCCGGGACTGTCAACTATGGCTACACCTTC	CASSAGTVNYGYTF